The rows below give T cell receptor beta chains drawn from one sample of a study of CD8+ T cells in alopecia areata. Measured with immunoSEQ multiplex PCR; TCRdb has only the in-frame clones, and not every one. The repertoire holds about 150,000 clones, 54% seen once, with approximately 15% in the top ten. The sequenced sample was CD8+ T cells sorted from blood, obtained at week 4, from a patient treated with tofacitinib. The receptors originated from a human donor with alopecia areata. Each CDR3 is given with its conserved first and last residue. The order of the fields is D gene, clone size, J gene, V gene, CDR3 DNA, CDR3 protein. The D gene is left open where the match is weak. Clone size is stated in some rows and not others, as once, few, many or a class when expanded.

D: -
size: few
J: TRBJ2-2
V: TRBV6-5
DNA: TGTGCCAGCAGAAGGGTGTGGTGGACCGGGGAGCTGTTTTTT
CDR3: CASRRVWWTGELFF

D: TRBD1
size: few
J: TRBJ2-1
V: TRBV13
DNA: TGTGCCAGCAGCCCAGCTACAGGGGCCTACAATGAGCAGTTCTTC
CDR3: CASSPATGAYNEQFF

D: -
size: -
J: TRBJ2-7
V: TRBV5-4
DNA: TGTGCCAGCAGCTTGCCAGGGGGGGCCGGTGGGGAGCAGTACTTC
CDR3: CASSLPGGAGGEQYF

D: TRBD2
size: -
J: TRBJ2-5
V: TRBV7-9
DNA: TGTGCCAGCAGCTTCGATACTAGCGGGGTCCCCTGGGAGACCCAGTACTTC
CDR3: CASSFDTSGVPWETQYF

D: TRBD2
size: few
J: TRBJ2-6
V: TRBV27
DNA: TGTGCCAGCACGGGACCGTCGGGAGGTGGGGCCAACGTCCTGACTTTC
CDR3: CASTGPSGGGANVLTF

D: -
size: -
J: TRBJ2-7
V: TRBV5-6
DNA: TGTGCCAGCGGCCAAGGCAGCTACGAGCAGTACTTC
CDR3: CASGQGSYEQYF

D: -
size: -
J: TRBJ2-3
V: TRBV10-3
DNA: TGTGCCATCCAAAAGGGGAATACGCAGTATTTT
CDR3: CAIQKGNTQYF

D: -
size: -
J: TRBJ1-1
V: TRBV12-1
DNA: TGTGCCAGCATCCCGCCCGGGGGCCTTAACACTGAAGCTTTCTTT
CDR3: CASIPPGGLNTEAFF

D: TRBD2
size: -
J: TRBJ2-1
V: TRBV30
DNA: TGTGCCTGGAGTGTAAGGCGACTAGCCGATGAGCAGTTCTTC
CDR3: CAWSVRRLADEQFF

D: -
size: -
J: TRBJ1-2
V: TRBV9
DNA: TGTGCCAGCAGCGCCGGAGGCTCCCTCTATGGCTACACCTTC
CDR3: CASSAGGSLYGYTF

D: -
size: -
J: TRBJ2-1
V: TRBV29-1
DNA: TGCAGCGCCGAGGGGCAGGGGGGGTACAATGAGCAGTTCTTC
CDR3: CSAEGQGGYNEQFF

D: -
size: -
J: TRBJ1-1
V: TRBV6-5
DNA: TGCGGGTCTACCCAGAACACTGAAGCTTTCTTT
CDR3: CGSTQNTEAFF

D: TRBD2
size: -
J: TRBJ2-1
V: TRBV5-1
DNA: TGCGCCAGCAGCTCCAGAAGCGGGGGAGGGGACAATGAGCAGTTCTTC
CDR3: CASSSRSGGGDNEQFF

D: -
size: -
J: TRBJ1-6
V: TRBV18
DNA: TGTGCCAGCTCACCCCATCCGGGGGAGACAGATAATTCACCCCTCCACTTT
CDR3: CASSPHPGETDNSPLHF

D: TRBD1
size: few
J: TRBJ2-3
V: TRBV6-5
DNA: TGTGCCAGCAGTTACTCCCGGGACAGAAGCACAGATACGCAGTATTTT
CDR3: CASSYSRDRSTDTQYF

D: -
size: -
J: TRBJ1-1
V: TRBV15
DNA: TGTGCCACCAGCAGAGCAGAGCTCACTGAAGCTTTCTTT
CDR3: CATSRAELTEAFF

D: -
size: -
J: TRBJ1-2
V: TRBV6-5
DNA: TGTGCCAGCAGTTACTCTACTGAGGCTAACTATGGCTACACCTTC
CDR3: CASSYSTEANYGYTF

D: -
size: -
J: TRBJ1-1
V: TRBV30
DNA: TGTGCCTGGAGTATCTGGGACATGAGCACTGAAGCTTTCTTT
CDR3: CAWSIWDMSTEAFF

D: -
size: -
J: TRBJ2-7
V: TRBV4-2
DNA: TGTGCCAGCAGCCGGGAGGATACAGGGCCTGGCTCCTACGAGCAGTACTTC
CDR3: CASSREDTGPGSYEQYF

D: TRBD1
size: -
J: TRBJ2-7
V: TRBV5-6
DNA: TGTGCCAGCAGCCCTCGACAGGGAAGATCGTACGAGCAGTACTTC
CDR3: CASSPRQGRSYEQYF

D: -
size: -
J: TRBJ1-4
V: TRBV7-9
DNA: TGTGCCAGCAGCTTAGAGGTTTTTGGGACAACGAATGAAAAACTGTTTTTT
CDR3: CASSLEVFGTTNEKLFF

D: -
size: -
J: TRBJ2-1
V: TRBV7-7
DNA: TGTGCTAGCAGCTTAACTTTGGGGGGTCCGCAGTTCTTC
CDR3: CASSLTLGGPQFF

D: -
size: -
J: TRBJ2-5
V: TRBV11-2
DNA: TGTGCCAGCAGCTTAGCCGAGACCCAGTACTTC
CDR3: CASSLAETQYF

D: -
size: -
J: TRBJ1-6
V: TRBV5-1
DNA: TGCGCCAGCAGCTTCTCGGGACCCAATTCACCCCTCCACTTT
CDR3: CASSFSGPNSPLHF

D: TRBD1
size: -
J: TRBJ2-3
V: TRBV13
DNA: TGTGCCAGCACAGCCGGGACAGGGTCCCTCACGGATACGCAGTATTTT
CDR3: CASTAGTGSLTDTQYF

D: -
size: few
J: TRBJ2-1
V: TRBV7-6
DNA: TGTGCCAGCAGCGGTCGACAGACCAGTTACAATGAGCAGTTCTTC
CDR3: CASSGRQTSYNEQFF

D: -
size: -
J: TRBJ1-2
V: TRBV7-6
DNA: TGTGCCAGCAGCTTCGGAGGGGAGGGCTATGGCTACACCTTC
CDR3: CASSFGGEGYGYTF

D: -
size: -
J: TRBJ1-2
V: TRBV5-6
DNA: TGTGCCAGCACACTCGGGGCCGGCTACACCTTC
CDR3: CASTLGAGYTF

D: -
size: -
J: TRBJ1-1
V: TRBV29-1
DNA: TGCAGCGTTGACGCTGAAGCTTTCTTT
CDR3: CSVDAEAFF

D: -
size: -
J: TRBJ2-1
V: TRBV5-6
DNA: TGTGCCAGCAGCTCTGACAGGAATGAGCAGTTCTTC
CDR3: CASSSDRNEQFF

D: -
size: few
J: TRBJ2-7
V: TRBV9
DNA: TGTGCCAGCAGCGTAGGACAGCCCATCGACGAGCAGTACTTC
CDR3: CASSVGQPIDEQYF

D: TRBD1
size: -
J: TRBJ2-3
V: TRBV27
DNA: TGTGCCAGCAGCCCGGACAGGGGAGAAGCAGATACGCAGTATTTT
CDR3: CASSPDRGEADTQYF

D: -
size: -
J: TRBJ2-7
V: TRBV4-3
DNA: TGCGCCAGCAGCCAAGGACTAAGGGGCCACGAGCAGTACTTC
CDR3: CASSQGLRGHEQYF

D: -
size: -
J: TRBJ1-2
V: TRBV4-1
DNA: TGCGCCAGCAGCCAAGATGGGGGGACATTGGATGGCTACACCTTC
CDR3: CASSQDGGTLDGYTF

D: -
size: few
J: TRBJ1-4
V: TRBV9
DNA: TGTGCCAGCAGTCTTCAGGGAGCTGGAAAACTGTTTTTT
CDR3: CASSLQGAGKLFF

D: TRBD1
size: -
J: TRBJ2-5
V: TRBV9
DNA: TGTGCCAGCAGCTTTGGACAGGGGTACCAAGAGACCCAGTACTTC
CDR3: CASSFGQGYQETQYF

D: -
size: -
J: TRBJ2-1
V: TRBV4-2
DNA: TGTGCCAGCAGCCAAGGGGGACCTAATGAGCAGTTCTTC
CDR3: CASSQGGPNEQFF

D: -
size: few
J: TRBJ1-6
V: TRBV10-3
DNA: TGTGCCACCCGCACGTCGCAGGGAGTTGGTTCACCCCTCCACTTT
CDR3: CATRTSQGVGSPLHF

D: -
size: few
J: TRBJ2-1
V: TRBV7-9
DNA: TGTGCCAGCAGCTTAGTTCTCTACAATGAGCAGTTCTTC
CDR3: CASSLVLYNEQFF

D: TRBD1
size: -
J: TRBJ1-4
V: TRBV6-6
DNA: TGTGCCAGCGGACGACAGGGGGGAAATGAAAAACTGTTTTTT
CDR3: CASGRQGGNEKLFF

D: -
size: -
J: TRBJ2-1
V: TRBV13
DNA: TGTGCCAGCGGGATGGAGCAGTTCTTC
CDR3: CASGMEQFF

D: TRBD2
size: once
J: TRBJ2-2
V: TRBV7-6
DNA: TGTGCCAGCAGCCCGTCGCGGGGGGTGAAGCTGTTTTTT
CDR3: CASSPSRGVKLFF

D: -
size: few
J: TRBJ1-6
V: TRBV10-3
DNA: TGTGCCATCAGTGAGTCGACAGGCCAAAATTCACCCCTCCACTTT
CDR3: CAISESTGQNSPLHF

D: TRBD2
size: -
J: TRBJ2-1
V: TRBV27
DNA: TGTGCCAGCAGTTTATCGGTAGCGGGGGCTTACAATGAGCAGTTCTTC
CDR3: CASSLSVAGAYNEQFF

D: -
size: -
J: TRBJ1-5
V: TRBV19
DNA: TGTGCCAGTAGTATACAGGGTGCCGTCCAGCCCCAGCATTTT
CDR3: CASSIQGAVQPQHF

D: -
size: few
J: TRBJ2-2
V: TRBV13
DNA: TGTGCCAGCAGCTTAGGCCGGGGTCCCGGGGAGCTGTTTTTT
CDR3: CASSLGRGPGELFF

D: TRBD1
size: -
J: TRBJ2-7
V: TRBV30
DNA: TGTGCCTGGAGTACCGGGACAGGGACCTACGAGCAGTACTTC
CDR3: CAWSTGTGTYEQYF

D: -
size: -
J: TRBJ2-1
V: TRBV30
DNA: TGTGCCTGGAGTGTAATGGGGGGCTACAATGAGCAGTTCTTC
CDR3: CAWSVMGGYNEQFF

D: -
size: few
J: TRBJ2-5
V: TRBV2
DNA: TGTGCCAGCAGTGAAGTCGGCGGATCGGAGGAGACCCAGTACTTC
CDR3: CASSEVGGSEETQYF

D: -
size: few
J: TRBJ2-5
V: TRBV4-1
DNA: TGCGCCAGCAGCCAGGACCCCCGGTGGGAGACCCAGTACTTC
CDR3: CASSQDPRWETQYF

D: -
size: -
J: TRBJ1-5
V: TRBV5-6
DNA: TGTGCCAGCAGCTTGGTGGGTAGCAATCAGCCCCAGCATTTT
CDR3: CASSLVGSNQPQHF

D: TRBD1
size: few
J: TRBJ1-1
V: TRBV6-1
DNA: TGTGCCAGCAGTGAAGAGGAGACAGGGGGCACTGAAGCTTTCTTT
CDR3: CASSEEETGGTEAFF

D: -
size: -
J: TRBJ2-1
V: TRBV13
DNA: TGTGCCAGCAGCTTAGGCCCGGGGCAGGGGAATGAGCAGTTCTTC
CDR3: CASSLGPGQGNEQFF

D: -
size: -
J: TRBJ2-1
V: TRBV6-5
DNA: TGTGCCAGCAGTTACTCGACATCCTCCTACAATGAGCAGTTCTTC
CDR3: CASSYSTSSYNEQFF

D: -
size: -
J: TRBJ1-4
V: TRBV19
DNA: TGTGCCAGTAGTGCAATGGGAAGTAATGAAAAACTGTTTTTT
CDR3: CASSAMGSNEKLFF

D: TRBD1
size: few
J: TRBJ2-5
V: TRBV29-1
DNA: TGCAGCGCCGGGACAGGGGAAGGGGTGACCCAGTACTTC
CDR3: CSAGTGEGVTQYF